The 5 T cell receptor beta chains below come from one sample, sequenced in a study of T-cell reconstitution after alpha-beta-depleted transplantation in children. Unique molecular identifiers were built into the TCRbeta library. TCRdb itself ran the PCR reads through MiXCR, one entry per CDR3 protein. This sample has around 450,000 distinct CDR3 sequences, with 15% to 20% found just once. The sequenced sample was PBMCs, mostly from graft donor cells, obtained 360 days after TCRalphabeta/CD19-depleted stem cell transplant. Receptors were obtained from a boy in the first two years of life who had a stem cell transplant for Wiskott-Aldrich syndrome, so the T cells may come from the graft donor.

In this sample, this clonotype turned up a few times. The chain recombines TRBV29-1 with TRBJ2-3; no firm D call. The ends were cut back, 7 bases at V and 10 bases at J, with 18 bases in the middle. The CDR3 loop spans 12 amino acids. Germline CDR1 SQVTM, CDR2 ANQGSEA. The CDR3 loop reads CSAAPPGRAQYF. The CDR3 DNA reads TGCAGCGCCGCCCCCCCCGGGCGCGCGCAGTATTTT.

This clonotype was seen a handful of times. The CDR3 region has the DNA TGTGCCACCAGCAGAGATCCTCCAGTGGGGCGGGGGGACACAGATACGCAGTATTTT. Translated: CATSRDPPVGRGDTDTQYF. This chain joins TRBV15 and TRBJ2-3, with 8 bases that match TRBD2. Germline CDR1 is LNHNV and CDR2 is YYDKDF (reference sequence). Trimming at V came to 0 bases and at J to 2 bases, leaving 13 bases not matched to a gene. The CDR3 contains 19 residues.

This clonotype was seen many times. The gene calls are TRBV7-9 and TRBJ2-3; 10 bases match TRBD2. The ends lost 2 bases at V and 4 bases at J; junction bases unmatched: 0. This CDR3 has 14 amino acids. Germline CDR1 is SEHNR and CDR2 is FQNEAQ (reference sequence). The CDR3 sequence is CASSLSGRADTQYF. DNA for the CDR3: TGTGCCAGCAGCTTAAGCGGGAGGGCAGATACGCAGTATTTT. The whole variable domain, remainder taken from reference TRBV7-9 and TRBJ2-3, is DTGVSQNPRHKITKRGQNVTFRCDPISEHNRLYWYRQTLGQGPEFLTYFQNEAQLEKSRLLSDRFSAERPKGSFSTLEIQRTEQGDSAMYLCASSLSGRADTQYFGPGTRLTVL.

The chain uses TRBV5-1 and TRBJ2-4; 7 nucleotides align to TRBD2. V shed 5 bases and J 3 bases; nucleotides not matched to a gene: 11. Germline V gene sequence: CDR1 SGHRS, CDR2 YFSETQ. The CDR3 totals 16 residues. The CDR3 sequence: CASSRVSGVSKNIQYF. The CDR3 DNA reads TGCGCCAGCAGTCGCGTCAGCGGGGTGAGCAAAAACATTCAGTACTTC.

The CDR3 region is CASSSGTGPNQPQHF. The CDR3 DNA sequence: TGCGCCAGCAGCTCAGGGACAGGGCCCAATCAGCCCCAGCATTTT. The gene calls are TRBV5-1 and TRBJ1-5; TRBD1 matches at 9 bases. The CDR3 sequence is 15 residues long. The germline gives CDR1 SGHRS, CDR2 YFSETQ. Unmatched junction bases numbered 4, after V lost 3 bases and J lost 3 bases. The full variable domain, rest sourced from reference TRBV5-1 and TRBJ1-5, is KAGVTQTPRYLIKTRGQQVTLSCSPISGHRSVSWYQQTPGQGLQFLFEYFSETQRNKGNFPGRFSGRQFSNSRSEMNVSTLELGDSALYLCASSSGTGPNQPQHFGDGTRLSIL.